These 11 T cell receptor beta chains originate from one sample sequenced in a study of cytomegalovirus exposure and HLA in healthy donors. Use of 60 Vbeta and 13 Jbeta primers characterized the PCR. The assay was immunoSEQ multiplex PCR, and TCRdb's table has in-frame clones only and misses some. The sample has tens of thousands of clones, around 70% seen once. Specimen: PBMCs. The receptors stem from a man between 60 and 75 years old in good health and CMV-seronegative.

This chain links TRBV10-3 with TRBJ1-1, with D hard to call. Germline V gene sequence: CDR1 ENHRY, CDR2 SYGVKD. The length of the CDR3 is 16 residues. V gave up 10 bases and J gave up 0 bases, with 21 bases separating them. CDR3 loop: CATHGEKRVVNTEAFF. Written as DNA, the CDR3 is TGTGCCACCCATGGAGAGAAGCGGGTGGTGAACACTGAAGCTTTCTTT.

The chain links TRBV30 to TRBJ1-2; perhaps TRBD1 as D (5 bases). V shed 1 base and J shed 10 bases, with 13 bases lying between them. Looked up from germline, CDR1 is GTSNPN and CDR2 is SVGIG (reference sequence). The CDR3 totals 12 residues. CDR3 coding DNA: TGTGCCTGGAGTGACACGGGAGGACACTACACCTTC. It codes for CAWSDTGGHYTF.

CDR3 DNA: TGTGCCAGCAGCAAAACCTTAGCGGGGGTGAACACCGGGGAGCTGTTTTTT. This gives the protein CASSKTLAGVNTGELFF. J is TRBJ2-2 and V is TRBV9; 9 bases agree with TRBD2. Trimming removed 4 bases from V and 1 base from J; junction bases left unmatched: 8. The germline CDR1 and CDR2 sequences are SGDLS and YYNGEE. The CDR3 length is 17 residues.

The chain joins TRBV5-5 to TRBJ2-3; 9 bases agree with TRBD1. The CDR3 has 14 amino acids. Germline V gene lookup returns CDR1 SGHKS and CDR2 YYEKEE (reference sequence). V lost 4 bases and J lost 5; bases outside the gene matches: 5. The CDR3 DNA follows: TGTGCCAGCAGCGGTACAGGGGGCGTAGATACGCAGTATTTT. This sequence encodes CASSGTGGVDTQYF. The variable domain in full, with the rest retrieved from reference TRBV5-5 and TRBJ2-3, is DAGVTQSPTHLIKTRGQQVTLRCSPISGHKSVSWYQQVLGQGPQFIFQYYEKEERGRGNFPDRFSARQFPNYSSELNVNALLLGDSALYLCASSGTGGVDTQYFGPGTRLTVL.

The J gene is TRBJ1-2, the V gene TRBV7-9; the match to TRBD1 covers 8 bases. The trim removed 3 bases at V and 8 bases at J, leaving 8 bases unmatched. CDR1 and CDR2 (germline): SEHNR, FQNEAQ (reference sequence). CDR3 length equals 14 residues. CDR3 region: CASSFQGAGVGYTF. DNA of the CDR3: TGTGCCAGCAGCTTTCAGGGGGCCGGGGTCGGCTACACCTTC.

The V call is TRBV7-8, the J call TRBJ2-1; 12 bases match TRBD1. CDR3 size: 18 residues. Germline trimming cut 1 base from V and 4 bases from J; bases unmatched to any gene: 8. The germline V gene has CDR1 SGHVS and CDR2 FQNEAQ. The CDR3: CASSLGAGTGGRYNEQFF. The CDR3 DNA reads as TGTGCCAGCAGCTTAGGAGCCGGGACAGGGGGCAGGTACAATGAGCAGTTCTTC.

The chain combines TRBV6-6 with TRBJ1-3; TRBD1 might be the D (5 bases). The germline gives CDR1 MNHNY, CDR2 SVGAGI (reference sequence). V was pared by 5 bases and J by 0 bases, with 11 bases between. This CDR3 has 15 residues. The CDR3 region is CASSQRGTSGNTIYF. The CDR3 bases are TGTGCCAGCAGTCAACGGGGGACCTCTGGAAACACCATATATTTT.

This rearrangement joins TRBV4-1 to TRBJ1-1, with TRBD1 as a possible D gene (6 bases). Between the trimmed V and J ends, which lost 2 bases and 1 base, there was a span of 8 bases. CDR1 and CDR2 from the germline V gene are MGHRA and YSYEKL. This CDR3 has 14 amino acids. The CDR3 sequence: CASSQYRENTEAFF. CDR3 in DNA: TGCGCCAGCAGCCAATACAGGGAGAACACTGAAGCTTTCTTT.

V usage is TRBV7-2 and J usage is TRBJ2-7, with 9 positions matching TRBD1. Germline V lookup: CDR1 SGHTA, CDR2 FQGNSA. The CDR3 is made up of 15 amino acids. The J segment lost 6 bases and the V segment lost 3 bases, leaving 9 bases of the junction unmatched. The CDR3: CASSFKVGTGFEQYF. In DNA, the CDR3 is TGTGCCAGCAGCTTTAAGGTTGGGACAGGGTTCGAGCAGTACTTC.

CDR3 region: CASTKDRGGQPQHF. The CDR3 nucleotides are TGTGCCAGTACCAAAGACAGGGGCGGACAGCCCCAGCATTTT. The chain has TRBV19 and TRBJ1-5, with 8 bases that match TRBD1. The CDR3 extends over 14 amino acids. V was pared by 7 bases and J by 7 bases, with 9 bases of the junction left unmatched. Germline V gene sequence: CDR1 LNHDA, CDR2 SQIVND (reference sequence).

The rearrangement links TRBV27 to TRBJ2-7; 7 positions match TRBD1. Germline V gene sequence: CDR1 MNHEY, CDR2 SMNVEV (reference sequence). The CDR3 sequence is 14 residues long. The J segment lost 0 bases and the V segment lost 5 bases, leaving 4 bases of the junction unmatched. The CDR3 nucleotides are TGTGCCAGCAGTGTCCGGGACAGCTCCTACGAGCAGTACTTC. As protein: CASSVRDSSYEQYF.